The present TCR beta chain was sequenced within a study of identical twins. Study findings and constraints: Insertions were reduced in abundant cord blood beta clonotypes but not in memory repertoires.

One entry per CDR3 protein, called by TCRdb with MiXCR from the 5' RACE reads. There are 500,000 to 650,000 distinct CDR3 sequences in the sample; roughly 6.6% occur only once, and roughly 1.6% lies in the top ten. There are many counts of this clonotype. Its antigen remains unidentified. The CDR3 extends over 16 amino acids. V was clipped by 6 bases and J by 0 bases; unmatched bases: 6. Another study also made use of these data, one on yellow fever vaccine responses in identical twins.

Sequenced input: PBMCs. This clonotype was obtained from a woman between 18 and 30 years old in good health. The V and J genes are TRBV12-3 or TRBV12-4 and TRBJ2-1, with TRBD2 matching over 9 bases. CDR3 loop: CASSLNSGSSYNEQFF. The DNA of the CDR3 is TGTGCCAGCAGCCTTAATAGCGGGAGCTCCTACAATGAGCAGTTCTTC.